What follows are 12 T cell receptor beta chains derived from one specimen sequenced in a study of blood T cell repertoires in COVID-19. This table comes from immunoSEQ multiplex PCR, and its TCRdb copy is limited to in-frame clones, with some not included. The sample holds 140,000 or so clones, about 84% seen once. The sample was PBMCs or T cells enriched from blood (not recorded which). These receptors came from a woman in her late teens or twenties who had been exposed to COVID-19.

This clone was picked up a small number of times. The rearrangement links TRBV5-1 to TRBJ2-3; D is undetermined. Trimming left V 0 bases short and J 2 bases short, with 7 bases between. Germline values: CDR1 SGHRS, CDR2 YFSETQ. This CDR3 comprises 14 residues. The CDR3, as DNA: TGCGCCAGCAGCTTGGTAGTAGACACAGATACGCAGTATTTT. Its translation is CASSLVVDTDTQYF.

The J gene is TRBJ2-1, the V gene TRBV7-2; D remains unclear. This CDR3 comprises 13 residues. V lost 1 base to trimming and J lost 4 bases, with 5 bases between them. Germline lookup yields CDR1 SGHTA and CDR2 FQGNSA. As DNA, the CDR3 is TGTGCCAGCAGCTTAGATAAATACAATGAGCAGTTCTTC. It codes for CASSLDKYNEQFF. Full variable domain (rest looked up from reference TRBV7-2 and TRBJ2-1): GAGVSQSPSNKVTEKGKDVELRCDPISGHTALYWYRQSLGQGLEFLIYFQGNSAPDKSGLPSDRFSAERTGGSVSTLTIQRTQQEDSAVYLCASSLDKYNEQFFGPGTRLTVL.

The chain links TRBV7-9 to TRBJ1-2, with unresolved D. The CDR3 totals 15 residues. Germline V gene data show CDR1 as SEHNR and CDR2 as FQNEAQ (reference sequence). V was pared by 5 bases and J by 2 bases, with 15 bases between. CDR3 protein: CASSHGGGGNYGYTF. The CDR3 DNA follows: TGTGCCAGCAGCCACGGAGGTGGAGGGAACTATGGCTACACCTTC.

The rearrangement uses TRBV5-1 and TRBJ2-2; 7 bases match TRBD2. The CDR3 is 16 residues long. CDR1 is SGHRS, CDR2 YFSETQ, per germline. The J segment lost 4 bases and the V segment lost 0 bases, leaving 6 bases of the junction unmatched. The CDR3 reads CASSLVPSGLTGELFF. The CDR3 nucleotides read TGCGCCAGCAGCTTGGTTCCTAGCGGACTCACCGGGGAGCTGTTTTTT.

The V and J genes are TRBV12-3 or TRBV12-4 and TRBJ1-2; the D is unclear. There are 13 residues in the CDR3. The ends were cut back, 6 bases at V and 8 bases at J, with 16 bases in the middle. The CDR3 protein is CASSLERVGGYTF. Here the CDR3 DNA reads TGTGCCAGCAGCCTAGAGAGGGTGGGAGGCTACACCTTC.

V is TRBV28 and J is TRBJ1-2; 10 bases line up with TRBD1. The CDR3 totals 14 residues. V lost 6 bases to trimming and J lost 2 bases; unmatched junction nucleotides: 3. Germline CDR1 reads MDHEN; CDR2 reads SYDVKM. CDR3 amino acids: CASRSGQGNYGYTF. In DNA form, the CDR3 reads TGTGCCAGCAGGTCGGGACAGGGGAACTATGGCTACACCTTC.

The chain carries TRBV28 and TRBJ1-1; D may be TRBD1 (6 bases). The germline gives CDR1 MDHEN, CDR2 SYDVKM. This CDR3 comprises 14 residues. The germline V and J ends were trimmed by 7 bases and 4 bases, with 16 bases remaining between them. The CDR3 nucleotides read TGTGCCAGCACCCCTAACTTAGGGGGCACTGAAGCTTTCTTT. Protein: CASTPNLGGTEAFF.

This chain links TRBV3-1 (or the pseudogene TRBV3-2) with TRBJ1-5, with TRBD1 as a possible D gene (5 bases). Germline V gene lookup returns CDR1 LGHDT and CDR2 YNNKEL (reference sequence). V lost 2 bases, J lost 4 bases, and 12 bases lay in between. CDR3 length: 15 residues. The CDR3 loop reads CASSQNPGGNQPQHF. The CDR3 nucleotides read TGTGCCAGCAGCCAAAACCCCGGGGGGAATCAGCCCCAGCATTTT.

This clone was seen only once. The chain carries TRBV11-1 and TRBJ1-2; no clear D. Trimming cost V 1 base and J 4 bases, with 13 bases left between them. The CDR3 spans 15 residues. Germline CDR1 reads SGHAT; CDR2 reads FQDESV (reference sequence). CDR3 coding DNA: TGTGCCAGCAGCTTAGGTAGACACTTCACCTATGGCTACACCTTC. Encoded protein: CASSLGRHFTYGYTF.

This chain uses TRBV7-3 with TRBJ2-7; D not resolved. The V gene lost 5 bases and the J gene lost 4 bases, with 12 bases spanning the gap. This CDR3 is built from 13 residues. Per germline, CDR1 SGHTA and CDR2 FQGTGA. The CDR3 DNA is TGTGCCAGCAGCCCCGTTGCCGGTTACGAGCAGTACTTC. Its translation is CASSPVAGYEQYF.

The chain combines TRBV19 with TRBJ1-3, with 9 positions matching TRBD1. Losses at the gene ends were 9 bases for V and 4 bases for J; bases not matched to a gene: 1. The germline V gene encodes CDR1 LNHDA and CDR2 SQIVND (reference sequence). The CDR3 is 12 residues long. As DNA, the CDR3 is TGTGCCAGCGGGACAGGGGGAAACACCATATATTTT. This translates into CASGTGGNTIYF.

J is TRBJ2-7 and V is TRBV23-1, with D perhaps TRBD2 (6 bases). TRBV23-1 belongs to the ORF category, with a function that is uncertain. The ends were cut back, 6 bases at V and 0 bases at J, with 9 bases in the middle. The CDR3 is made up of 13 amino acids. CDR3 sequence reads: CASSGLSSYEQYF. The CDR3 region has the DNA TGCGCCAGCAGCGGACTAAGCTCCTACGAGCAGTACTTC.